This T cell receptor beta chain was captured in a study of shared clonotypes between healthy human individuals. Germline CDR1 and CDR2: MGHRA and YSYEKL. The V end lost 1 base, the J end lost 2 bases, and 9 bases lay between the germline ends. CDR3 length equals 16 residues. Concerning this clone itself: Its antigen is currently unknown.

Study-wide results and limits: The study's rarefaction showed incomplete sorted-subset sequencing despite large depth. The genetic and exposure-history diversity represented was limited by few donors. Sampling covered blood only; tissue repertoires likely differ.

Partitioning of CD4+ cells yielded a CD45RA+ naive subset and a CD45RA-negative memory subset. Clones were sequenced by immunoSEQ multiplex PCR, and TCRdb holds only the in-frame ones, with some missing. Of some 2,500,000 clones listed, 85% to 95% are singletons. Sample: naive CD4+ T cells from PBMCs. As for subset: CD45RA+ positively selected. V and J are TRBV4-1 and TRBJ2-6; D uncertain. The sequence was obtained from a man younger than 35 in good health. Some clones in this sample may be carry-over from other donors' samples. CDR3 in DNA: TGCGCCAGCAGCCAAGGAGTACTGGCTGGGGCCAACGTCCTGACTTTC. Protein: CASSQGVLAGANVLTF.